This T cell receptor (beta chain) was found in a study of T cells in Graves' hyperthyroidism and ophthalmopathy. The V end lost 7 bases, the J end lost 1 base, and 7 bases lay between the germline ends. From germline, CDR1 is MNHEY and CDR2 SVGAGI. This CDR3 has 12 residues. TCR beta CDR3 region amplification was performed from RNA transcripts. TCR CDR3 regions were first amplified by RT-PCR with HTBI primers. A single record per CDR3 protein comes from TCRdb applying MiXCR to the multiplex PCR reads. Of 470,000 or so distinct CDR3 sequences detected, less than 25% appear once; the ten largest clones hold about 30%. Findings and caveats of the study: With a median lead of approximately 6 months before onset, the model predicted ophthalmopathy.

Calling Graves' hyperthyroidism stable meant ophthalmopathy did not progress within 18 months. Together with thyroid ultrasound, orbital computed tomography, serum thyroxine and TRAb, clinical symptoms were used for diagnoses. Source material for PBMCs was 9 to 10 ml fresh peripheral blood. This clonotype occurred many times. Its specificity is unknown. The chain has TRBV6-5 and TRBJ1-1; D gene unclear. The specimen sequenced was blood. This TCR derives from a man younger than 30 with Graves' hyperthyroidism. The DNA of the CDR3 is TGTGCCAGCAAAACACCGAACACTGAAGCTTTCTTT. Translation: CASKTPNTEAFF.